This T cell receptor beta chain derives from a study of T cells in women clearing cervical HPV infection. Study-level background: Controls gave blood once infection was undetectable; cases at lesion identification. Case blood was drawn a median approximately five months after lesion detection. Study-level findings and limits: CIN3+ cases had significantly higher TCR richness than controls; evenness did not differ.

This table comes from immunoSEQ multiplex PCR, and its TCRdb copy is limited to in-frame clones, with some not included. The listing records roughly 48,000 clones. A word on this clone: Its antigen is not identified.

Source material: blood buffy coat. The TCR originated in a woman between 18 and 75 years old with a cervical HPV16 infection that either progressed to CIN3+ or cleared (not recorded which).

The sequenced part of the CDR3 DNA is TGTGCCAGCACCACACCAGCGGGAATGAGGAATGAG. As protein: CASTTPAGMRNE. The whole CDR3 region reads CASTTPAGMRNEQFF. The chain is built from TRBV28 and TRBJ2-1, with 7 bases that match TRBD2. The CDR3 end is not reached by the read, which stops 3 residues before it; the germline J gene fills it in. This CDR3 has 15 amino acids. With 7 bases clipped from V and 7 bases from J, the junction kept 13 bases outside the gene matches. The germline V gene has CDR1 MDHEN and CDR2 SYDVKM.